This entry features one TCR beta chain sequence. The antigen is unknown. The CDR3 totals 15 residues. V lost 4 bases, J lost 2 bases, and 16 bases lay in between. CDR1 and CDR2 (germline): SGHRS, YFSETQ. This sample was included in a study of cytotoxic CD8 clonotypes in ibrutinib-treated CLL. Study in general: Each sample contained, on average, roughly 250,000 productive templates and 80,000 to 95,000 productive rearrangements.

Only in-frame clones appear in the TCRdb table, and some are missing; sequencing was by immunoSEQ multiplex PCR. The sample lists approximately 57,000 clones, around 55% occurring once. Study-wide results and caveats: Increased clonality at ibrutinib response gave way to a return toward baseline at progression. Progressing and sustained-remission patients had different sampling times.

This specimen was PBMCs, taken after 24 months of ibrutinib treatment. This receptor was taken from a human donor with chronic lymphocytic leukemia. The J gene is TRBJ2-7, the V gene TRBV5-1; a possible D gene is TRBD2 (5 bases). The CDR3 here is CASSLGTLVTYEQYF. In nucleotides, the CDR3 is TGCGCCAGCAGCCTGGGTACACTAGTCACCTACGAGCAGTACTTC.